The clone carrying this TCR beta chain ranks as large in terms of frequency. Following a re-call of the 10x single-cell sequencing reads, TCRdb has one entry per CDR3 protein and lacks DNA. The repertoire table contains 1,700 or so distinct CDR3 sequences. The data were obtained in a study of CD8 T cells in cerebrospinal fluid in Alzheimer's disease. Study details: CSF T cell clonal expansion was assessed by plate-based nested PCR and droplet-based sequencing.

This CDR3 is 13 amino acids long. In germline, CDR1 is SQVTM, CDR2 ANQGSEA. The sample was cerebrospinal fluid. This rearrangement joins TRBV29-1 to TRBJ2-7; TCRdb's D gene call, TRBD2, goes unchecked for lack of DNA. This receptor was taken from a human donor with mild cognitive impairment. The CDR3 loop is CSVSGNRNYEQYF.